Described below is a single T cell receptor (beta chain) sequence and its context. This CDR3 region has 16 residues. Losses at the gene ends were 4 bases for V and 1 base for J; bases not matched to a gene: 8. Looked up from germline, CDR1 is SGHRS and CDR2 is YFSETQ. The PCR made use of 60 Vbeta and 13 Jbeta primers. Libraries were prepared by immunoSEQ multiplex PCR; TCRdb keeps only in-frame clonotypes and omits some of them. The sample includes roughly 150,000 clones, 85% seen only once; the top ten take 1%. This specimen belongs to a study of cytomegalovirus exposure and HLA in healthy donors. The TCR comes from a boy between 2 and 10 years old in good health and CMV-seronegative. Material: PBMCs. The chain links TRBV5-1 to TRBJ2-1, with 7 bases matching TRBD2. The CDR3 is CASSPSGIRSYNEQFF. The CDR3 DNA reads as TGCGCCAGCAGCCCGAGCGGGATTCGGTCCTACAATGAGCAGTTCTTC.